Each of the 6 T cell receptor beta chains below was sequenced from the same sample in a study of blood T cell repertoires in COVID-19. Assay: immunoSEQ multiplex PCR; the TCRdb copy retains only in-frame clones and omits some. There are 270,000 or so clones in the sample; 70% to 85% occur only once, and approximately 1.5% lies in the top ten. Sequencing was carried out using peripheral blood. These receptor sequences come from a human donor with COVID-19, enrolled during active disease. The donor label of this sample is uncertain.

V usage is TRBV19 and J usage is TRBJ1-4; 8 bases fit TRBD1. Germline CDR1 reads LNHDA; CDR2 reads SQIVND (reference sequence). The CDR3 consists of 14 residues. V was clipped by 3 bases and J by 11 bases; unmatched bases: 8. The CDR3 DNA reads TGTGCCAGTAGTATGCGGGACAGGAGGGAGAAACTGTTTTTT. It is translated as CASSMRDRREKLFF.

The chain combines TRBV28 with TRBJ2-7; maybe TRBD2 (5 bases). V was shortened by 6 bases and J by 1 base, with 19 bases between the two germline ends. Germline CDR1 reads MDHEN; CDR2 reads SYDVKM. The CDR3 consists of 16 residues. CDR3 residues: CASSLRGLGLSYEQYF. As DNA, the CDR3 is TGTGCCAGCAGCCTTCGAGGACTGGGATTATCCTACGAGCAGTACTTC.

CDR3 sequence reads: CASSGLGDSNSPLHF. The CDR3 DNA sequence: TGTGCCAGCAGCGGGCTCGGGGACAGTAATTCACCCCTCCACTTT. The V and J genes are TRBV7-3 and TRBJ1-6; TRBD1 agrees at 7 bases. The CDR3 runs 15 residues. Germline V gives CDR1 SGHTA, CDR2 FQGTGA. J gave up 6 bases and V 5 bases, and 7 bases lay outside the gene matches.

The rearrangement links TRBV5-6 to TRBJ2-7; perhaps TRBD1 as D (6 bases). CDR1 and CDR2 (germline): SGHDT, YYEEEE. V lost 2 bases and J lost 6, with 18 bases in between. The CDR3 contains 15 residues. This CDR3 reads CASSFISGVRREQYF. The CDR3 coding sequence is TGTGCCAGCAGCTTCATTTCAGGGGTTCGCCGCGAGCAGTACTTC.

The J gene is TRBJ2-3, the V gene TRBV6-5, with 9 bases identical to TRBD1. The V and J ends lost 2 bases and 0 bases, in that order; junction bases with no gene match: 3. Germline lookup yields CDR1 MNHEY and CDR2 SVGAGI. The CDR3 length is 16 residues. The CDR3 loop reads CASSYGGTGSTDTQYF. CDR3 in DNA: TGTGCCAGCAGTTACGGCGGGACAGGGAGCACAGATACGCAGTATTTT.

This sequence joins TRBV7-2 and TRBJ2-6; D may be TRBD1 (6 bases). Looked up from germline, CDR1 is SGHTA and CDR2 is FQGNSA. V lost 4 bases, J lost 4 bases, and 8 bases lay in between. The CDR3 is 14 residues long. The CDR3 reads CASSWGPGANVLTF. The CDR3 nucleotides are TGTGCCAGCAGCTGGGGGCCGGGGGCCAACGTCCTGACTTTC.